This T cell receptor (beta chain) was captured by sequencing in a study of metastatic and nonmetastatic thyroid tumors. Study-wide background: It was across blood and tumor or nodule tissue from malignant and benign thyroid patients that repertoires were compared.

Study-wide results and limits: Reported TCR beta diversity, measured in blood and tumor, was significantly higher for malignant thyroid tumors than for benign nodules.

As to this clone: The target antigen is unknown.

Germline V gene sequence: CDR1 LGHDT, CDR2 YNNKEL (reference sequence). This CDR3 region has 17 residues. Trimming removed 4 bases at V and 6 bases at J, with 22 bases between. In the authors' workflow: In papillary thyroid cancer, a distant-metastasis classifier was built using CDR3 differences across clinicopathological groups. TCRdb re-clonotyped the PCR reads via MiXCR. TCRdb's processing, not the authors', yielded these V and J calls. The table shows 39,000 or so clones, with about 45% occurring only once. No patient received treatment before thyroid surgery. The clonotype originates from a male donor with papillary thyroid cancer or a benign thyroid nodule (not recorded which). Some clones in this sample may be carry-over from other donors' samples. Sequenced: tumor tissue. The chain uses TRBV3-1 and TRBJ2-1; D is possibly TRBD1 or TRBD2 (5 bases each). CDR3 DNA: TGTGCCAGCAGCCCAGGGAGTTGGGGAAGGGTAAGCAATGAGCAGTTCTTC. It translates to CASSPGSWGRVSNEQFF.